One and the same sample provided the 21 T cell receptor beta chains below, sequenced in a study of radiotherapy plus CTLA-4 blockade in lung cancer (dated by TCRdb to between 2017 and 2018). Library prep was done by the immunoSEQ multiplex PCR assay. TCRdb holds this immuneACCESS table with in-frame rearrangements only. Some clones are missing; in checked studies, unresolved V genes explain under half, and the rest has no known cause. This sample lists tens of thousands of clones; approximately 86% were detected once. Clones ranked in the top ten supply more than 2% of the sample. The specimen was peripheral blood, collected from a patient treated with radiotherapy plus ipilimumab. These receptors originate from a human donor with non-small cell lung cancer who had a partial response to radiotherapy plus ipilimumab.

The rearrangement joins TRBV10-3 to TRBJ1-1; 7 bases agree with TRBD1. Looked up from germline, CDR1 is ENHRY and CDR2 is SYGVKD. V shed 6 bases and J 4 bases; nucleotides not matched to a gene: 11. The CDR3 consists of 15 residues. The CDR3 DNA reads TGTGCCATCAGGGGTGGACAGGAAGGATCCACTGAAGCTTTCTTT. Protein product: CAIRGGQEGSTEAFF.

The chain links TRBV5-1 to TRBJ1-4; TRBD1 is a possible D gene (5 bases). Deletions cut 4 bases from V and 6 bases from J, with 13 bases between. The germline gives CDR1 SGHRS, CDR2 YFSETQ. The CDR3 spans 14 residues. The CDR3 DNA follows: TGCGCCAGCAGCCCAGCCGGGGGTTATGAAAAACTGTTTTTT. This translates into CASSPAGGYEKLFF.

This clone was recorded only once. This sequence joins TRBV19 and TRBJ2-1; 13 bases line up with TRBD2. CDR1 is LNHDA, CDR2 SQIVND, per germline (reference sequence). CDR3 length: 17 residues. V was clipped by 4 bases and J by 3 bases; unmatched bases: 6. The CDR3 nucleotides are TGTGCCAGTAGTACTGGACTAGCGGGAGTGAACTACAATGAGCAGTTCTTC. This encodes CASSTGLAGVNYNEQFF. Based on the CDR3 plus reference TRBV19 and TRBJ2-1, the full variable domain is DGGITQSPKYLFRKEGQNVTLSCEQNLNHDAMYWYRQDPGQGLRLIYYSQIVNDFQKGDIAEGYSVSREKKESFPLTVTSAQKNPTAFYLCASSTGLAGVNYNEQFFGPGTRLTVL.

The gene calls are TRBV4-1 and TRBJ2-3; D is uncertain. V lost 3 bases and J 4 bases, leaving 11 bases between the germline ends. The germline V gene encodes CDR1 MGHRA and CDR2 YSYEKL. This CDR3 comprises 14 residues. CDR3 bases: TGCGCCAGCAGCCAGAGGCAAACCCCAGATACGCAGTATTTT. Its translation is CASSQRQTPDTQYF.

The chain has TRBV19 and TRBJ1-5, with unresolved D. CDR1 is LNHDA and CDR2 is SQIVND in the germline V gene (reference sequence). There are 16 residues in the CDR3. V lost 4 bases and J 4 bases, leaving 17 bases between the germline ends. The CDR3 bases are TGTGCCAGTAGTAATTCGGGGAGGGTCGGAAATCAGCCCCAGCATTTT. Translation: CASSNSGRVGNQPQHF. Complete variable domain (other parts from reference TRBV19 and TRBJ1-5): DGGITQSPKYLFRKEGQNVTLSCEQNLNHDAMYWYRQDPGQGLRLIYYSQIVNDFQKGDIAEGYSVSREKKESFPLTVTSAQKNPTAFYLCASSNSGRVGNQPQHFGDGTRLSIL.

V and J are TRBV30 and TRBJ2-1; TRBD2 is a possible D gene (6 bases). Trimming removed 3 bases at V and 7 bases at J, with 16 bases between. The CDR3 spans 14 residues. Germline CDR1 and CDR2: GTSNPN and SVGIG (reference sequence). CDR3 sequence (DNA): TGTGCCTGGAGCGCCGGGGGTTCGAGGAATGAGCAGTTCTTC. Protein: CAWSAGGSRNEQFF.

The gene calls are TRBV28 and TRBJ2-3; 8 bases line up with TRBD1. The germline V gene encodes CDR1 MDHEN and CDR2 SYDVKM. The V segment lost 8 bases and the J segment 4 bases; nucleotides outside the gene matches: 14. This CDR3 has 16 residues. The CDR3 sequence is CASPPRVGQVSDTQYF. Written as DNA, the CDR3 is TGTGCCAGCCCACCCCGTGTGGGACAGGTGTCAGATACGCAGTATTTT.

This clone was recorded once. This rearrangement joins TRBV2 to TRBJ1-1, with 9 bases matching TRBD1. This CDR3 region has 18 residues. Unmatched junction bases numbered 12, after V lost 4 bases and J lost 0 bases. The germline CDR1 and CDR2 sequences are SNHLY and FYNNEI. The CDR3 DNA is TGTGCCAGCAGTGGCTCGGGACAGGGAGACGCCATGAACACTGAAGCTTTCTTT. Protein sequence: CASSGSGQGDAMNTEAFF.

V gene TRBV4-1 combines with J gene TRBJ2-3; TRBD2 matches at 7 bases. This CDR3 has 16 amino acids. The V gene's germline CDR1 is MGHRA and CDR2 YSYEKL. The ends lost 1 base at V and 5 bases at J; junction bases unmatched: 9. The CDR3 spells CASSQVVAGAIDTQYF. The CDR3 region has the DNA TGCGCCAGCAGCCAAGTAGTGGCGGGAGCGATAGATACGCAGTATTTT.

The V and J genes are TRBV9 and TRBJ1-6; no definite D call. CDR1 and CDR2 from the germline V gene are SGDLS and YYNGEE. There are 14 residues in the CDR3. Trimming stripped 2 bases from V and 12 bases from J, with 15 bases between. The CDR3 nucleotides read TGTGCCAGCAGCGTTAAGGAGGGTGGTGTACCCCTCCACTTT. Amino acid sequence: CASSVKEGGVPLHF.

This clone came up once. The genes are TRBV10-3 and TRBJ2-1; 7 nucleotides agree with TRBD2. The V segment lost 0 bases and the J segment 8 bases; nucleotides outside the gene matches: 10. The CDR3 has 16 amino acids. In germline, CDR1 is ENHRY, CDR2 SYGVKD. CDR3 protein: CAISESKRPRGDEQFF. CDR3 nucleotides: TGTGCCATCAGTGAGTCGAAACGGCCCCGGGGGGATGAGCAGTTCTTC.

This chain links TRBV6-5 with TRBJ1-3; D gene uncertain. From germline, CDR1 is MNHEY and CDR2 SVGAGI. V lost 6 bases, J lost 1 base, and 10 bases lay in between. The CDR3 is 14 amino acids. The CDR3 reads CASRAGWSGNTIYF. The CDR3 region has the DNA TGTGCCAGCAGGGCGGGGTGGTCTGGAAACACCATATATTTT.

The chain joins TRBV6-1 to TRBJ1-5, with 7 bases fitting TRBD1. The CDR3 is 14 residues long. Germline V gene lookup returns CDR1 MNHNS and CDR2 SASEGT. V shed 5 bases and J 2 bases; nucleotides not matched to a gene: 3. CDR3 residues: CASSSDRGNQPQHF. The CDR3 DNA reads as TGTGCCAGCAGTAGTGACAGGGGCAATCAGCCCCAGCATTTT.

The gene calls are TRBV20-1 and TRBJ2-7; D is unclear. The germline gives CDR1 DFQATT, CDR2 SNEGSKA (reference sequence). CDR3 length equals 11 residues. V was pared by 3 bases and J by 3 bases, with 6 bases between. The CDR3 DNA sequence: TGCAGTGCTAGTTACAACTACGAGCAGTACGTC. Translation: CSASYNYEQYV.

V gene TRBV11-3 combines with J gene TRBJ2-3, with 7 bases fitting TRBD1. Per germline, CDR1 SGHNT and CDR2 YENEEA. The CDR3 has 14 residues. Losses at the gene ends were 4 bases for V and 3 bases for J; bases not matched to a gene: 4. The CDR3 loop reads CASSYTGETDTQYF. CDR3 nucleotides: TGTGCCAGCAGCTATACAGGGGAAACAGATACGCAGTATTTT.

The gene calls are TRBV28 and TRBJ2-2; TRBD1 matches 12 bases. The J segment lost 5 bases and the V segment lost 1 base, leaving 5 bases of the junction unmatched. Germline CDR1 MDHEN, CDR2 SYDVKM. CDR3 length: 17 residues. Here the CDR3 DNA reads TGTGCCAGCAGTTTATTGGGACAGGGGGCGGTTACCGGGGAGCTGTTTTTT. Amino acids: CASSLLGQGAVTGELFF.

The chain uses TRBV30 and TRBJ2-2, with 11 bases that match TRBD2. Germline CDR1 reads GTSNPN; CDR2 reads SVGIG (reference sequence). The CDR3 is 16 residues long. V shed 3 bases and J 7 bases; nucleotides not matched to a gene: 10. The CDR3 here is CAWREILAGAGGELFF. CDR3 coding DNA: TGTGCCTGGAGGGAGATACTAGCGGGAGCGGGCGGGGAGCTGTTTTTT.

This rearrangement joins TRBV9 to TRBJ1-2; 7 nucleotides align to TRBD1. Germline-derived CDR1 and CDR2 are SGDLS and YYNGEE. This CDR3 is built from 17 residues. V lost 6 bases to trimming and J lost 0 bases; unmatched junction nucleotides: 14. CDR3 in amino acids: CASTETAGGMANYGYTF. CDR3 DNA sequence: TGTGCCAGCACTGAAACGGCAGGGGGAATGGCTAACTATGGCTACACCTTC.

The chain combines TRBV5-4 with TRBJ2-5, with D perhaps matching TRBD2 (6 bases). V lost 1 base, J lost 2 bases, and 9 bases lay in between. Germline values: CDR1 SGHNT, CDR2 YYREEE (reference sequence). The length of the CDR3 is 14 residues. The CDR3 sequence: CASSLYGGQETQYF. CDR3 in DNA: TGTGCCAGCAGCTTGTATGGGGGGCAAGAGACCCAGTACTTC. The full variable domain, with the rest looked up from reference TRBV5-4 and TRBJ2-5, is ETGVTQSPTHLIKTRGQQVTLRCSSQSGHNTVSWYQQALGQGPQFIFQYYREEENGRGNFPPRFSGLQFPNYSSELNVNALELDDSALYLCASSLYGGQETQYFGPGTRLLVL.

The J gene is TRBJ1-1, the V gene TRBV28; maybe TRBD1 (6 bases). The CDR3 totals 10 residues. V lost 6 bases to trimming and J lost 11 bases, with 10 bases between them. Per the germline V gene, CDR1 is MDHEN and CDR2 is SYDVKM. CDR3 residues: CASRKRGAFF. The CDR3 nucleotides read TGTGCCAGCAGGAAGAGGGGGGCTTTCTTT.

The genes are TRBV30 and TRBJ1-6; a weak D match, TRBD1 (6 bases). Trimming shortened V by 4 bases and J by 6 bases, and 13 bases separated the two germline ends. The V gene's germline CDR1 is GTSNPN and CDR2 SVGIG (reference sequence). The CDR3 consists of 14 residues. The CDR3 region is CAWKRGRGNSPLHF. The CDR3, as DNA: TGTGCCTGGAAAAGGGGCAGGGGTAATTCACCCCTCCACTTT.